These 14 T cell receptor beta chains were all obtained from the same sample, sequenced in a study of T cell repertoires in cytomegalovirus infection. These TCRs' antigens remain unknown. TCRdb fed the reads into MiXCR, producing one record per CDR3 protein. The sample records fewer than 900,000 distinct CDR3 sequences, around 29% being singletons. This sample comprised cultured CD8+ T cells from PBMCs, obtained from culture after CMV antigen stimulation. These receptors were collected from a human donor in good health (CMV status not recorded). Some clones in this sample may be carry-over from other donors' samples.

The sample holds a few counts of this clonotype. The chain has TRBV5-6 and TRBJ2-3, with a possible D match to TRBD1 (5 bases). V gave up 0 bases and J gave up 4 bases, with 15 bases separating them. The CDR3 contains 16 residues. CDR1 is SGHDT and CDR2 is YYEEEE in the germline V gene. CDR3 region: CASSLGGQGGPDTQYF. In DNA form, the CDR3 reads TGTGCCAGCAGCTTGGGCGGTCAGGGCGGCCCAGATACGCAGTATTTT.

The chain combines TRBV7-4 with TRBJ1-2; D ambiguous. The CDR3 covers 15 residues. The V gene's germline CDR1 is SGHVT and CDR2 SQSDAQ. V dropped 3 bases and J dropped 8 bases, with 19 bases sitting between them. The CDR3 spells CASSFRPGQESGYTF. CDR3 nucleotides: TGTGCCAGCAGCTTTCGGCCCGGGCAGGAGAGCGGCTACACCTTC. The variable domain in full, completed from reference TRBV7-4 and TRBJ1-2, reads GAGVSQSPRYKVAKRGRDVALRCDSISGHVTLYWYRQTLGQGSEVLTYSQSDAQRDKSGRPSGRFSAERPERSVSTLKIQRTEQGDSAVYLCASSFRPGQESGYTFGSGTRLTVV.

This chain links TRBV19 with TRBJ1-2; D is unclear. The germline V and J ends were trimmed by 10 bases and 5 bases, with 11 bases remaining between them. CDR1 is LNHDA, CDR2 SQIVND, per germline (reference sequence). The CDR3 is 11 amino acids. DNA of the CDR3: TGTGCCACTGTGGCGGGGTATGGCTACACCTTC. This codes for CATVAGYGYTF.

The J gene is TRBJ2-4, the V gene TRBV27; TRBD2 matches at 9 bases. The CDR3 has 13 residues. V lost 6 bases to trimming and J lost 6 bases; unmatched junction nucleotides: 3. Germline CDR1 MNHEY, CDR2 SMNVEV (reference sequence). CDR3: CASRAGGRNIQYF. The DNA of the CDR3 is TGTGCCAGCAGGGCGGGGGGGCGAAACATTCAGTACTTC.

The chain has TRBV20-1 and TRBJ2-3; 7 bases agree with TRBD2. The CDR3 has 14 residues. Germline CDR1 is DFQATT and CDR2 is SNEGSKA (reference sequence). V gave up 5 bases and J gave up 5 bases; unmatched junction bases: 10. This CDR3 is CSAAAGEWGDTQYF. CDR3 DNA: TGCAGTGCTGCGGCGGGGGAATGGGGAGATACGCAGTATTTT.

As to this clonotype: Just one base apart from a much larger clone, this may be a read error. Here the CDR3 DNA reads TGTGCCAGCAGTTCATCGGGACCTGAAGCTTTCTTT. It translates to CASSSSGPEAFF. The chain joins TRBV12-3 or TRBV12-4 to TRBJ1-1, with a weak D call TRBD1 (5 bases). The CDR3 covers 12 residues. The V and J ends lost 4 bases and 6 bases respectively, with 9 bases between them.

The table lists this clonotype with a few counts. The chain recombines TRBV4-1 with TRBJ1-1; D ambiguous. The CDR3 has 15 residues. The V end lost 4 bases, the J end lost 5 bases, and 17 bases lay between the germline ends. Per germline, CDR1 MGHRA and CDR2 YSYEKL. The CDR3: CASSPLPGIGTEAFF. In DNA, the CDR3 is TGCGCCAGCAGCCCCCTGCCCGGGATAGGGACTGAAGCTTTCTTT.

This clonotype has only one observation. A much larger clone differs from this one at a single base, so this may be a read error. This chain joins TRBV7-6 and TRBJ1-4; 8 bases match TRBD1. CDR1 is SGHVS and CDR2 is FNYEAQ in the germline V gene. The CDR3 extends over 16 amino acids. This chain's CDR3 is CASSHAGQGVNEILFF. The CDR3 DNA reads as TGTGCCAGCAGCCACGCCGGACAGGGCGTTAATGAAATACTGTTTTTT.

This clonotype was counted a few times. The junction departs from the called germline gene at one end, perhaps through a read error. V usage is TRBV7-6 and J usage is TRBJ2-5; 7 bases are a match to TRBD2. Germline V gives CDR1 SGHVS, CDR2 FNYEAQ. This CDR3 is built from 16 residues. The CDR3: CASTERGDAVQQTQYF. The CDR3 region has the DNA TGTGCCAGCACAGAACGGGGGGACGCCGTCCAACAGACCCAGTACTTC.

As DNA, the CDR3 is TGTGCCACCAGTGACTCACAGCACCAGATAACCGGGGAGCTGTTTTTT. This encodes CATSDSQHQITGELFF. J is TRBJ2-2 and V is TRBV24-1; D is unresolved. Germline V CDR1 and CDR2: KGHDR, SFDVKD. V was pared by 4 bases and J by 5 bases, with 16 bases between. The CDR3 runs 16 residues.

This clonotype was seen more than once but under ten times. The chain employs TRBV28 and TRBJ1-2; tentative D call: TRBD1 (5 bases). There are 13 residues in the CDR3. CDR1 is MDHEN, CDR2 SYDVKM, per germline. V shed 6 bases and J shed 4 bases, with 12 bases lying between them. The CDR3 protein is CASRNVGTYGYTF. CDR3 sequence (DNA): TGTGCCAGCAGGAATGTGGGGACCTATGGCTACACCTTC.

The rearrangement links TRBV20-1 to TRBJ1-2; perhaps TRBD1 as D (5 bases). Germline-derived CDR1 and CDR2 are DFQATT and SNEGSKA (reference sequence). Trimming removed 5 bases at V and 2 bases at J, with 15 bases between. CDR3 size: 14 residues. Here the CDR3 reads CSAPSLAGNYGYTF. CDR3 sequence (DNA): TGCAGTGCTCCTTCGCTAGCAGGGAACTATGGCTACACCTTC.

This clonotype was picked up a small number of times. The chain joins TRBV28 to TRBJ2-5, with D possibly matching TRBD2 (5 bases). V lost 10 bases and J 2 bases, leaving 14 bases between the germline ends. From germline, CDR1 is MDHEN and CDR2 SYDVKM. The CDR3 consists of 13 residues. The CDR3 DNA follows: TGTGCCACTTCTCCCGGGGTACAAGAGACCCAGTACTTC. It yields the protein CATSPGVQETQYF.

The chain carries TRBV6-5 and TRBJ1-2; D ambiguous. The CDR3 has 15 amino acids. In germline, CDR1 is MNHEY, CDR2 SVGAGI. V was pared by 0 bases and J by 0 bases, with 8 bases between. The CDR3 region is CASSYSRGSNYGYTF. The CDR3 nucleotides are TGTGCCAGCAGTTACTCGCGGGGTTCTAACTATGGCTACACCTTC.